What follows are 29 T cell receptor beta chains derived from one specimen sequenced in a study of graft-versus-host responses after intestinal transplantation. Produced via immunoSEQ multiplex PCR; TCRdb's table is partial and in-frame only. Among roughly 100,000 clones, roughly 90% were seen once, and the ten largest hold about 0.073%. These receptors have no known antigen. The material was unstimulated CD8+ T cells sorted from spleen or lymph node cells, obtained before transplant. The receptor set was obtained from a human donor who was the organ donor for an intestinal transplant.

In its sample, this clone was seen once. This chain uses TRBV13 with TRBJ2-1; 8 nucleotides agree with TRBD2. V lost 7 bases, J lost 2 bases, and 4 bases stayed unmatched. CDR3 length equals 14 residues. The V gene's germline CDR1 is PRHDT and CDR2 FYEKMQ (reference sequence). In nucleotides, the CDR3 is TGTGCCAGCACCCGGGGGGGCCCCTACAATGAGCAGTTCTTC. It codes for CASTRGGPYNEQFF. Using reference TRBV13 and TRBJ2-1 for the parts outside the CDR3, the full variable domain is AAGVIQSPRHLIKEKRETATLKCYPIPRHDTVYWYQQGPGQDPQFLISFYEKMQSDKGSIPDRFSAQQFSDYHSELNMSSLELGDSALYFCASTRGGPYNEQFFGPGTRLTVL.

Here the CDR3 reads CASSSQNEQFF. In nucleotides, the CDR3 is TGTGCCAGCAGTTCCCAGAATGAGCAGTTCTTC. The chain links TRBV27 to TRBJ2-1; D gene ambiguous. Trimming shortened V by 4 bases and J by 7 bases, and 5 bases separated the two germline ends. From germline, CDR1 is MNHEY and CDR2 SMNVEV (reference sequence). The CDR3 loop spans 11 amino acids.

The chain carries TRBV7-9 and TRBJ1-3; no firm D call. Between the trimmed V and J ends, which lost 2 bases and 8 bases, there was a span of 19 bases. The CDR3 consists of 16 residues. The V gene's germline CDR1 is SEHNR and CDR2 FQNEAQ (reference sequence). The CDR3 DNA sequence: TGTGCCAGCAGCTTATCCTTCGTGGCGTCCGGGGACACCATATATTTT. This codes for CASSLSFVASGDTIYF.

Here the CDR3 DNA reads TGTGCCAGTAAACCGCGTGGGGGGAATGAAAAACTGTTTTTT. This gives the protein CASKPRGGNEKLFF. The V and J genes are TRBV19 and TRBJ1-4; D possibly corresponds to TRBD1 (5 bases). This CDR3 contains 14 residues. The V and J ends lost 7 bases and 5 bases respectively, with 14 bases between them. Per germline, CDR1 LNHDA and CDR2 SQIVND (reference sequence).

V and J are TRBV7-3 and TRBJ2-3, with 8 positions matching TRBD2. The germline CDR1 and CDR2 sequences are SGHTA and FQGTGA. The CDR3 sequence is 16 residues long. The V and J ends lost 6 bases and 1 base, in that order; junction bases with no gene match: 9. The CDR3 DNA sequence: TGTGCCAGCAGTCCTGTAGCGGGGACGGGCACAGATACGCAGTATTTT. It translates to CASSPVAGTGTDTQYF.

V usage is TRBV2 and J usage is TRBJ1-5, with D maybe TRBD1 (5 bases). This CDR3 has 14 amino acids. Deletions cut 1 base from V and 3 bases from J, with 7 bases between. The germline gives CDR1 SNHLY, CDR2 FYNNEI. The CDR3 DNA reads TGTGCCAGCAGTGAAGGGGGCGCCAATCAGCCCCAGCATTTT. Its translation is CASSEGGANQPQHF.

The chain joins TRBV29-1 to TRBJ2-1, with TRBD1 as a possible D gene (6 bases). The CDR3 has 15 residues. V lost 6 bases and J lost 2, with 17 bases in between. Germline values: CDR1 SQVTM, CDR2 ANQGSEA. The DNA of the CDR3 is TGCAGCGTGGGGGCCAGGGTACTGGCCTACAATGAGCAGTTCTTC. This gives the protein CSVGARVLAYNEQFF.

The chain couples TRBV9 to TRBJ2-7; tentative D call: TRBD1 (6 bases). The germline V gene encodes CDR1 SGDLS and CDR2 YYNGEE. Trimming took 3 bases from V and 0 from J, leaving 10 bases between them. The CDR3 extends over 14 amino acids. The CDR3 DNA follows: TGTGCCAGCAGCGCGGACAGCGTCTCCTACGAGCAGTACTTC. Encoded protein: CASSADSVSYEQYF.

CDR3 loop: CASSPFVAGTYNEQFF. The CDR3 nucleotides read TGTGCCAGCAGTCCCTTTGTGGCGGGGACCTACAATGAGCAGTTCTTC. The rearrangement joins TRBV28 to TRBJ2-1; maybe TRBD2 (6 bases). The CDR3 has 16 amino acids. Trimming removed 5 bases at V and 2 bases at J, with 16 bases between. CDR1 and CDR2 (germline): MDHEN, SYDVKM.

Only one count was recorded for this clone. The chain joins TRBV27 to TRBJ1-2; possible D gene TRBD1, 6 bases. The CDR3 has 13 residues. Trimming shortened V by 3 bases and J by 6 bases, and 11 bases separated the two germline ends. Germline loops: CDR1 MNHEY, CDR2 SMNVEV (reference sequence). CDR3 sequence reads: CASSLGGANGYTF. The CDR3 nucleotides read TGTGCCAGCAGTTTGGGGGGGGCTAATGGCTACACCTTC.

The chain carries TRBV9 and TRBJ1-3, with D unclear. The ends were cut back, 0 bases at V and 2 bases at J, with 9 bases in the middle. Germline V gene data show CDR1 as SGDLS and CDR2 as YYNGEE. The CDR3 extends over 15 amino acids. The CDR3 DNA follows: TGTGCCAGCAGCGTAGGTCGGGGAACTGGAAACACCATATATTTT. This sequence encodes CASSVGRGTGNTIYF.

The J gene is TRBJ1-2, the V gene TRBV4-1; possible D gene TRBD1, 6 bases. Trimming removed 5 bases at V and 0 bases at J, with 13 bases between. Germline lookup yields CDR1 MGHRA and CDR2 YSYEKL. The length of the CDR3 is 15 residues. The CDR3 nucleotides are TGCGCCAGCAGCATCCGGGACACCTCTAACTATGGCTACACCTTC. Translation gives CASSIRDTSNYGYTF.

The chain has TRBV7-8 and TRBJ2-7; D may be TRBD2 (6 bases). The V end lost 8 bases, the J end lost 7 bases, and 24 bases lay between the germline ends. This CDR3 has 15 residues. Germline CDR1 and CDR2: SGHVS and FQNEAQ. CDR3 sequence (DNA): TGTGCCAGCCAGGCGGGCGCTGGAGGGTGGGGGGAGCAGTACTTC. It translates to CASQAGAGGWGEQYF. Full variable domain (outside the CDR3, taken from reference TRBV7-8 and TRBJ2-7): GAGVSQSPRYKVAKRGQDVALRCDPISGHVSLFWYQQALGQGPEFLTYFQNEAQLDKSGLPSDRFFAERPEGSVSTLKIQRTQQEDSAVYLCASQAGAGGWGEQYFGPGTRLTVT.

This CDR3 reads CASSHRQGGLDTIYF. The CDR3 nucleotides read TGTGCCAGCAGCCACAGACAGGGAGGATTGGACACCATATATTTT. The chain combines TRBV7-8 with TRBJ1-3, with 7 bases that match TRBD1. CDR3 size: 15 residues. The germline gives CDR1 SGHVS, CDR2 FQNEAQ. After removal of 5 bases from V and 8 bases from J, the junction contained 12 bases not matched to a gene.

The rearrangement links TRBV7-8 to TRBJ2-2; 9 nucleotides agree with TRBD1. The V gene's germline CDR1 is SGHVS and CDR2 FQNEAQ. CDR3 size: 17 residues. With V trimmed by 6 bases and J by 5 bases, 13 bases remained unmatched. The CDR3 DNA sequence: TGTGCCAGCAGTCTGAAGCTCGCGACAGGGGGTACCGGGGAGCTGTTTTTT. It translates to CASSLKLATGGTGELFF.

There are a few counts of this clone. The chain couples TRBV6-9 to TRBJ1-6, with 7 bases lining up with TRBD1. Unmatched junction bases numbered 8, after V lost 5 bases and J lost 4 bases. The CDR3 runs 16 residues. The germline CDR1 and CDR2 sequences are MNHGY and SVAAGI. The CDR3 is CASSVHRGLYNSPLHF. The CDR3 bases are TGTGCCAGCAGTGTACACAGGGGTCTTTATAATTCACCCCTCCACTTT.

The chain joins TRBV6-1 to TRBJ2-7, with 7 bases identical to TRBD1. V was pared by 1 base and J by 10 bases, with 1 base of the junction left unmatched. Per germline, CDR1 MNHNS and CDR2 SASEGT. This CDR3 is 11 amino acids long. CDR3 nucleotides: TGTGCCAGCAGTGAAGGACAGGGTCAGTACTTC. As protein: CASSEGQGQYF.

The rearrangement joins TRBV7-6 to TRBJ2-1, with 8 nucleotides matching TRBD2. CDR1 SGHVS and CDR2 FNYEAQ come from the germline V gene. V dropped 5 bases and J dropped 0; count of bases not matched to a gene: 6. The CDR3 is made up of 16 amino acids. In DNA, the CDR3 is TGTGCCAGCAGCCCGTTAGCGGGGAGCTCCTACAATGAGCAGTTCTTC. As protein: CASSPLAGSSYNEQFF. Using reference TRBV7-6 and TRBJ2-1 for the parts outside the CDR3, the full variable domain is GAGVSQSPRYKVTKRGQDVALRCDPISGHVSLYWYRQALGQGPEFLTYFNYEAQQDKSGLPNDRFSAERPEGSISTLTIQRTEQRDSAMYRCASSPLAGSSYNEQFFGPGTRLTVL.

The rearrangement joins TRBV7-6 to TRBJ2-1, with D perhaps TRBD2 (6 bases). The V and J ends lost 5 bases and 3 bases respectively, with 17 bases between them. Per the germline V gene, CDR1 is SGHVS and CDR2 is FNYEAQ. This CDR3 has 16 amino acids. CDR3 protein: CASSPRRGTDYNEQFF. CDR3 in DNA: TGTGCCAGCAGCCCCCGTCGGGGGACCGACTACAATGAGCAGTTCTTC.

The CDR3 region has the DNA TGTGCCAGTGGGCACCCTGAAGCTTTCTTT. It translates to CASGHPEAFF. J is TRBJ1-1 and V is TRBV7-8; D remains ambiguous. The V gene lost 9 bases and the J gene lost 6 bases, with 8 bases spanning the gap. The CDR3 is 10 amino acids. Germline CDR1 and CDR2: SGHVS and FQNEAQ.

V is TRBV11-2 and J is TRBJ2-7, with TRBD1 as a possible D gene (5 bases). CDR3 length: 14 amino acids. V dropped 5 bases and J dropped 0 bases, with 11 bases sitting between them. CDR1 and CDR2 (germline): SGHAT, FQNNGV. The CDR3 spells CASSPPGISYEQYF. The CDR3, as DNA: TGTGCCAGCAGCCCCCCAGGGATCTCCTACGAGCAGTACTTC.

The chain links TRBV6-1 to TRBJ2-7; 8 bases agree with TRBD1. The CDR3 spans 11 residues. The germline V gene encodes CDR1 MNHNS and CDR2 SASEGT. J gave up 12 bases and V 6 bases, and 7 bases lay outside the gene matches. CDR3 protein: CASSPGQVLYF. CDR3 in DNA: TGTGCCAGCAGCCCGGGACAGGTCTTGTACTTC.

The chain joins TRBV4-1 to TRBJ2-7; TRBD2 aligns across 7 bases. Germline loops: CDR1 MGHRA, CDR2 YSYEKL. The CDR3 runs 16 residues. V dropped 0 bases and J dropped 2; count of bases not matched to a gene: 7. CDR3 bases: TGCGCCAGCAGCCAAGATGGGAGGGGACCCACCTACGAGCAGTACTTC. Protein sequence: CASSQDGRGPTYEQYF.

This chain uses TRBV19 with TRBJ2-1; TRBD1 aligns across 10 bases. The ends lost 10 bases at V and 6 bases at J; junction bases unmatched: 6. Per germline, CDR1 LNHDA and CDR2 SQIVND (reference sequence). The CDR3 is 13 residues long. In nucleotides, the CDR3 is TGTGCCACCGGGACAGGGGACGGCAATGAGCAGTTCTTC. This codes for CATGTGDGNEQFF.

This chain connects TRBV5-4 to TRBJ2-2; 11 bases are shared with TRBD2. Germline V gives CDR1 SGHNT, CDR2 YYREEE (reference sequence). The CDR3 loop spans 16 amino acids. The V gene end was trimmed by 2 bases and the J gene end by 4 bases; junction bases not matched to a gene: 4. The CDR3 reads CASSFGLAGGTGELFF. CDR3 in DNA: TGTGCCAGCAGCTTCGGACTAGCGGGCGGCACCGGGGAGCTGTTTTTT.

The chain joins TRBV19 to TRBJ2-1; tentatively, D is TRBD1 (5 bases). V dropped 0 bases and J dropped 13 bases, with 10 bases sitting between them. The CDR3 covers 12 residues. Looked up from germline, CDR1 is LNHDA and CDR2 is SQIVND (reference sequence). The CDR3 region is CASSIDAGRQFF. The CDR3 nucleotides read TGTGCCAGTAGTATAGATGCAGGGCGTCAGTTCTTC.

The CDR3 nucleotides are TGTGCCAGCAGCGTAGCGGGGGGGCCTGCCGGTGAGCAGTTCTTC. It is translated as CASSVAGGPAGEQFF. The J gene is TRBJ2-1, the V gene TRBV9; 8 nucleotides line up with TRBD2. With V trimmed by 0 bases and J by 9 bases, 8 bases remained unmatched. In germline, CDR1 is SGDLS, CDR2 YYNGEE. CDR3 length: 15 amino acids.

The chain carries TRBV28 and TRBJ2-5; 7 nucleotides match TRBD1. J was trimmed by 2 bases and V by 4 bases; bases with no gene match: 4. The CDR3 runs to 14 residues. Per germline, CDR1 MDHEN and CDR2 SYDVKM. CDR3 nucleotide sequence: TGTGCCAGCAGTTCGGCCAGGGGGCAAGAGACCCAGTACTTC. This codes for CASSSARGQETQYF.

This clone appeared once. The same CDR3 can be traced to other DNA sequences in this sample. The V and J genes are TRBV6-4 and TRBJ2-1, with 9 positions matching TRBD2. Germline loops: CDR1 MRHNA, CDR2 SNTAGT. The CDR3 extends over 12 amino acids. The CDR3 DNA follows: TGTGGGCGACTAGCGGAGACCAATGAGCAGTTCTTC. Protein sequence: CGRLAETNEQFF.